Listed here are 5 T cell receptor beta chains from one sample, sequenced in a study of memory CD4+ T cells and cytomegalovirus serostatus. The sort gate was single viable CD3+CD4+CD8-CD45RO+ cells for memory CD4+ T cells. Profiling relied on immunoSEQ multiplex PCR, and the TCRdb table lists in-frame clones only, not all of them. The sample gives about 53,000 clones, roughly 78% of which show up once; around 0.83% is in the top ten. Sequencing was performed on memory CD4+ T cells from blood. The receptors here all came from an adult in good health and CMV-seronegative.

This clone was observed a handful of times. The CDR3 sequence is CASSMGRGPVFTEAFF. In DNA, the CDR3 is TGTGCCAGTAGTATGGGGAGGGGGCCCGTTTTTACTGAAGCTTTCTTT. The chain recombines TRBV19 with TRBJ1-1; 7 positions match TRBD1. The length of the CDR3 is 16 residues. Trimming cost V 3 bases and J 5 bases; bases outside gene matches: 12. Germline values: CDR1 LNHDA, CDR2 SQIVND (reference sequence).

This sequence joins TRBV5-5 and TRBJ1-2; D remains unclear. Germline V gives CDR1 SGHKS, CDR2 YYEKEE (reference sequence). The CDR3 totals 11 residues. Trimming removed 4 bases at V and 10 bases at J, with 11 bases between. Here the CDR3 DNA reads TGTGCCAGCAGCCTGCAATGGGTCTACACCTTC. This codes for CASSLQWVYTF. Full variable domain (missing parts from reference TRBV5-5 and TRBJ1-2): DAGVTQSPTHLIKTRGQQVTLRCSPISGHKSVSWYQQVLGQGPQFIFQYYEKEERGRGNFPDRFSARQFPNYSSELNVNALLLGDSALYLCASSLQWVYTFGSGTRLTVV.

This chain joins TRBV5-1 and TRBJ1-1; TRBD1 aligns across 11 bases. This CDR3 has 17 residues. J lost 0 bases, V lost 4 bases, and 8 bases had no gene match. CDR1 is SGHRS and CDR2 is YFSETQ in the germline V gene. The CDR3 here is CASSIGQGAGMNTEAFF. For the CDR3, the DNA is TGCGCCAGCAGCATAGGACAGGGGGCCGGAATGAACACTGAAGCTTTCTTT.

The gene calls are TRBV19 and TRBJ1-2; maybe TRBD1 (5 bases). CDR3 length equals 14 residues. Trimming pared 5 bases from V and 8 bases from J, leaving 18 bases between. Germline CDR1 LNHDA, CDR2 SQIVND (reference sequence). For the CDR3, the DNA is TGTGCCAGTAGTGCCACGAAGGGGAGGTTAGGCTACACCTTC. It translates to CASSATKGRLGYTF.

The chain employs TRBV5-8 and TRBJ2-5; no reliable D call. This CDR3 region has 12 residues. Trimming took 5 bases from V and 1 from J, leaving 6 bases between them. CDR1 is SGHTS, CDR2 YDEGEE, per germline. The CDR3 nucleotides read TGTGCCAGCAGGAGTCTCCAAGAGACCCAGTACTTC. Encoded protein: CASRSLQETQYF. The full variable domain, completed using reference TRBV5-8 and TRBJ2-5, is EAGVTQSPTHLIKTRGQQATLRCSPISGHTSVYWYQQALGLGLQFLLWYDEGEERNRGNFPPRFSGRQFPNYSSELNVNALELEDSALYLCASRSLQETQYFGPGTRLLVL.